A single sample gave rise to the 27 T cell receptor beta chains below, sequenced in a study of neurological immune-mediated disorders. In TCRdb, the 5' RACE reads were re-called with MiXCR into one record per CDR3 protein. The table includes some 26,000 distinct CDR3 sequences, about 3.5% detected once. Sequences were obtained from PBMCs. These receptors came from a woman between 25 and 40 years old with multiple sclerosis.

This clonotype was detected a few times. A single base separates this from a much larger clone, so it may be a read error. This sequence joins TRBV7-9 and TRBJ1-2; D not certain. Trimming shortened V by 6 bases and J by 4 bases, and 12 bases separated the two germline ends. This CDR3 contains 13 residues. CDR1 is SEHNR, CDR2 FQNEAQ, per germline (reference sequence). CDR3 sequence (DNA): TGTGCCAGCAGTCAAGAAAGCGTCTATGGCTACACCTTC. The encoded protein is CASSQESVYGYTF.

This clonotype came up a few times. The CDR3 sequence is CASSLARAGTGGEEQYF. The CDR3 nucleotides read TGCGCCAGCAGCTTGGCCAGAGCGGGGACAGGGGGCGAAGAGCAGTACTTC. The rearrangement joins TRBV5-1 to TRBJ2-7, with 12 bases identical to TRBD1. This CDR3 has 17 amino acids. V lost 0 bases to trimming and J lost 7 bases; unmatched junction nucleotides: 11. Germline CDR1 and CDR2: SGHRS and YFSETQ. Filled out from reference TRBV5-1 and TRBJ2-7, the complete variable domain reads KAGVTQTPRYLIKTRGQQVTLSCSPISGHRSVSWYQQTPGQGLQFLFEYFSETQRNKGNFPGRFSGRQFSNSRSEMNVSTLELGDSALYLCASSLARAGTGGEEQYFGPGTRLTVT.

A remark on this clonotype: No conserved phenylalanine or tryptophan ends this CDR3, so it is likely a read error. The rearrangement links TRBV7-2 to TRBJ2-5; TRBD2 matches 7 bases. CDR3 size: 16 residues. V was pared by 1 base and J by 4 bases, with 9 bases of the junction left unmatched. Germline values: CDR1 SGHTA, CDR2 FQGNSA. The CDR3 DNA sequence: TGTGCCAGCAGCTTAGTCGGCGGGGGACTTGTAGAGACCCAGTACCTC. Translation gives CASSLVGGGLVETQYL.

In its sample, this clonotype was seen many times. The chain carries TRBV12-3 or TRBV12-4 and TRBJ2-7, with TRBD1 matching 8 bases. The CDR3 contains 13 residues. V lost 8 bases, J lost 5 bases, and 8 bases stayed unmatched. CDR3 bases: TGTGCCAGCTCCCGGGACAGGAAAAACGAGCAGTACTTC. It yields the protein CASSRDRKNEQYF.

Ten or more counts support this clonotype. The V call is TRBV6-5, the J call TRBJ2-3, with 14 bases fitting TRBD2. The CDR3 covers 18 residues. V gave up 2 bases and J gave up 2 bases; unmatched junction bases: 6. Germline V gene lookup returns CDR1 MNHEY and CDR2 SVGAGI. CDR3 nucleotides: TGTGCCAGCAGTTACCCCGGACTAGCGGGGGGCTCCACAGATACGCAGTATTTT. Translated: CASSYPGLAGGSTDTQYF.

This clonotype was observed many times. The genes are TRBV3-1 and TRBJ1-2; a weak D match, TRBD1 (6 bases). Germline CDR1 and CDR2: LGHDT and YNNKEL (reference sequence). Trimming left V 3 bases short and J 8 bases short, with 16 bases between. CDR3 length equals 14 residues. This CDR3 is CASSQGSRGVGYTF. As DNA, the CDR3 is TGTGCCAGCAGCCAGGGGTCGAGGGGGGTCGGCTACACCTTC.

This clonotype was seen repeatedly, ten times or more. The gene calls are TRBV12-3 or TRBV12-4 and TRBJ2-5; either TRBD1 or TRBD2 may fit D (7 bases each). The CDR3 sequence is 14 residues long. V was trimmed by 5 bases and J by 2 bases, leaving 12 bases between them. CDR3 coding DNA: TGTGCCAGCAGTCCCAGGGGGGGACAAGAGACCCAGTACTTC. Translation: CASSPRGGQETQYF.

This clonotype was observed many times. CDR3 nucleotide sequence: TGTGCCAGCAGCTTGGGGGCTTGGGCGGGAGCAGATACGCAGTATTTT. Protein product: CASSLGAWAGADTQYF. This sequence joins TRBV7-2 and TRBJ2-3; tentatively, D is TRBD2 (7 bases). The CDR3 has 16 amino acids. The germline CDR1 and CDR2 sequences are SGHTA and FQGNSA. Trimming stripped 3 bases from V and 4 bases from J, with 17 bases between.

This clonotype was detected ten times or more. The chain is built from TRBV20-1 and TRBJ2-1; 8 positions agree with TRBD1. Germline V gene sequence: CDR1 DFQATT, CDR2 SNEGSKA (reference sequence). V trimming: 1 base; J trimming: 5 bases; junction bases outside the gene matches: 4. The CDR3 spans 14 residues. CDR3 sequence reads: CSARGTGKDNEQFF. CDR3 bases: TGCAGTGCTAGAGGGACAGGGAAAGACAATGAGCAGTTCTTC.

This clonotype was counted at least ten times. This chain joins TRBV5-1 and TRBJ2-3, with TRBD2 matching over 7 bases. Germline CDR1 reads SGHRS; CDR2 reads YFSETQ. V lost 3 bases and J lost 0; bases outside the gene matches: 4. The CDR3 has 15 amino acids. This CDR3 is CASSSGGGSTDTQYF. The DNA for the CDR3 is TGCGCCAGCAGCTCTGGGGGGGGAAGCACAGATACGCAGTATTTT.

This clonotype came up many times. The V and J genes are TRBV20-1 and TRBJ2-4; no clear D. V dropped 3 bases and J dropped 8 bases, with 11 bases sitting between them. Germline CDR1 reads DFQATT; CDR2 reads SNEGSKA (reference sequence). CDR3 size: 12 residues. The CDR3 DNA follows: TGCAGTGCTAGTTTGAGGAAGGACATTCAGTACTTC. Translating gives CSASLRKDIQYF.

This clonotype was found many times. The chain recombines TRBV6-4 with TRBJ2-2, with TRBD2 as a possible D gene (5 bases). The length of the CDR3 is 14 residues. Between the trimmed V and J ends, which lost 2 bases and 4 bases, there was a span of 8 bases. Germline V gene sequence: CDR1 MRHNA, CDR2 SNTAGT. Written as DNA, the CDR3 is TGTGCCAGCAGTGACGGAACTAGCACCGGGGAGCTGTTTTTT. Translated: CASSDGTSTGELFF.

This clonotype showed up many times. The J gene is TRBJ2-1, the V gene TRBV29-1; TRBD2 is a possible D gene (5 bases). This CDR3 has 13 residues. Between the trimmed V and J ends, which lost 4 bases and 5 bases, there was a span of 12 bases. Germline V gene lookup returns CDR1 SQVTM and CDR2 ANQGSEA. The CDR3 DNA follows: TGCAGCGTTGTACCGGGAACTAACAATGAGCAGTTCTTC. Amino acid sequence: CSVVPGTNNEQFF.

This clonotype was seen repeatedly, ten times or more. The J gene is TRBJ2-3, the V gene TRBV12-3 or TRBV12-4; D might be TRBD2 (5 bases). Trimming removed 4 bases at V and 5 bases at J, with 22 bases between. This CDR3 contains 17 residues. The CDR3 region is CASSSLRAALRGDTQYF. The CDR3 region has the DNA TGTGCCAGCAGTTCCCTCCGAGCGGCCCTGAGAGGAGATACGCAGTATTTT.

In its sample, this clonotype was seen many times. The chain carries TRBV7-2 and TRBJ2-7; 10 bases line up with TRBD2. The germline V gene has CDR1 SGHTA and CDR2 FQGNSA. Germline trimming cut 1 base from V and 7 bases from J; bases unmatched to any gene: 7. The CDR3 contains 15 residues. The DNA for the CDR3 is TGTGCCAGCAGCTTAGGGCCGGGACTAGCGAAAGAGCAGTACTTC. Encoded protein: CASSLGPGLAKEQYF.

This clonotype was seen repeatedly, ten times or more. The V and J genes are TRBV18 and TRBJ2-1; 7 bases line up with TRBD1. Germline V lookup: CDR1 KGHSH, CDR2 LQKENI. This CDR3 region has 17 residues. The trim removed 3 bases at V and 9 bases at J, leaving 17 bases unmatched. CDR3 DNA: TGTGCCAGCTCACCCTCACAGGGGCGCACTATTAATGCTGAGCAGTTCTTC. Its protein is CASSPSQGRTINAEQFF.

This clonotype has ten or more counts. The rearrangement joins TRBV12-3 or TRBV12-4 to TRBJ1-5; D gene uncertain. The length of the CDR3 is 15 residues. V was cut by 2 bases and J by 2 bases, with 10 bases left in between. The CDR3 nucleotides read TGTGCCAGCAGTTTATCGAGGTGGGGCAATCAGCCCCAGCATTTT. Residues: CASSLSRWGNQPQHF.

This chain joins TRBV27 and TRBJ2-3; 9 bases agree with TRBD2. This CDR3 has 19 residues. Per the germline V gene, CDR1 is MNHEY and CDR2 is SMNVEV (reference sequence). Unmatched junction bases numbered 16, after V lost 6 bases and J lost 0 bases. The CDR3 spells CASRVSGRNIHRSTDTQYF. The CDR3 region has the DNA TGTGCCAGCAGGGTAAGCGGGAGGAACATACATAGAAGCACAGATACGCAGTATTTT.

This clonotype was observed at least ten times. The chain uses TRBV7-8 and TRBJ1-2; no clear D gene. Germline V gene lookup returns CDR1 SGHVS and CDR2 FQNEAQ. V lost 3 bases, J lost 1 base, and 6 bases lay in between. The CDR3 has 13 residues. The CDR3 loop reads CASSFPNNYGYTF. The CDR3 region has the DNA TGTGCCAGCAGCTTCCCGAATAACTATGGCTACACCTTC.

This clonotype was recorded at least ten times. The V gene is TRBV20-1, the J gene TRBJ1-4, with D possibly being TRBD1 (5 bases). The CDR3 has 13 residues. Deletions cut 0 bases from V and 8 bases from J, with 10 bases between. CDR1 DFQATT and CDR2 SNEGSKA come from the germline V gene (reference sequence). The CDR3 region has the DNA TGCAGTGCTAGAGAAGGGGTTAAGGAAAAACTGTTTTTT. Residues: CSAREGVKEKLFF.

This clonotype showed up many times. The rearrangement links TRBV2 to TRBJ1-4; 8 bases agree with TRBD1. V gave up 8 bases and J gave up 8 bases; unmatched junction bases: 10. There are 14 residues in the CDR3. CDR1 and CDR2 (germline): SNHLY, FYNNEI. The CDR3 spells CASGSTGVREKLFF. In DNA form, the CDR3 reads TGTGCCAGCGGATCGACAGGGGTTCGCGAAAAACTGTTTTTT.

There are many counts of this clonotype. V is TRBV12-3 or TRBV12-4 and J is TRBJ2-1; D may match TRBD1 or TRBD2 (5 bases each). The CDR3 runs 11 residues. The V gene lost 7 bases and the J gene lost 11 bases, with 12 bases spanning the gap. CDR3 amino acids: CASTKRDQQFF. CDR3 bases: TGTGCCAGCACCAAACGGGACCAGCAGTTCTTC.

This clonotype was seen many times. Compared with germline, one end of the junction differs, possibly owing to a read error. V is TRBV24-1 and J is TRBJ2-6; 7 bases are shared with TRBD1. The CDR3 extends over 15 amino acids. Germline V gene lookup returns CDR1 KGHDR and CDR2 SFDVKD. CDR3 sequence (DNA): TGTGCCACCAGCGAGACAGGGTCTGGGGCCAAAGTCCTGACTTTC. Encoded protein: CATSETGSGAKVLTF.

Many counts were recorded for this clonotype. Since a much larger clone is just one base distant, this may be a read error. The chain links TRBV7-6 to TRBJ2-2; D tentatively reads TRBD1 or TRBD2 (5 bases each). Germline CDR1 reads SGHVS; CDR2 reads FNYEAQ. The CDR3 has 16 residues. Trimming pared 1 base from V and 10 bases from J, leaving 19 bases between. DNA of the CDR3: TGTGCCAGCAGCTTAGGGCCGGGAAAGGGGACGCCGGAGCTGTTTTTT. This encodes CASSLGPGKGTPELFF.

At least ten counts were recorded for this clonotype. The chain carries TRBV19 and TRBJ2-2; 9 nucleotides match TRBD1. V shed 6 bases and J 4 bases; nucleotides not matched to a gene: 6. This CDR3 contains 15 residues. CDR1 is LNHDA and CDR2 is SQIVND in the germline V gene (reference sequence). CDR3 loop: CASSRRQGGTGELFF. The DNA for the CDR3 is TGTGCCAGTAGCCGCCGACAGGGGGGCACCGGGGAGCTGTTTTTT.

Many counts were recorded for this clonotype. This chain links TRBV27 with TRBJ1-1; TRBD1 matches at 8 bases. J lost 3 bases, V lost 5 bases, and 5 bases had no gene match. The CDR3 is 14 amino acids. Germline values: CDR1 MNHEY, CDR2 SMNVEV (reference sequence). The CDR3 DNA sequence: TGTGCCAGCAGTCACAAGACAGGGGACACTGAAGCTTTCTTT. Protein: CASSHKTGDTEAFF.

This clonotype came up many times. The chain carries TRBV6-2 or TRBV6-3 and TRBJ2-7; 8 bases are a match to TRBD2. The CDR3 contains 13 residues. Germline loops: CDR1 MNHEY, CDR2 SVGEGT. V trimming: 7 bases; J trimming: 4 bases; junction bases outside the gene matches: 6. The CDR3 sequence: CASKGSGEYEQYF. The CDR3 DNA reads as TGTGCCAGCAAGGGTAGCGGGGAGTACGAGCAGTACTTC.